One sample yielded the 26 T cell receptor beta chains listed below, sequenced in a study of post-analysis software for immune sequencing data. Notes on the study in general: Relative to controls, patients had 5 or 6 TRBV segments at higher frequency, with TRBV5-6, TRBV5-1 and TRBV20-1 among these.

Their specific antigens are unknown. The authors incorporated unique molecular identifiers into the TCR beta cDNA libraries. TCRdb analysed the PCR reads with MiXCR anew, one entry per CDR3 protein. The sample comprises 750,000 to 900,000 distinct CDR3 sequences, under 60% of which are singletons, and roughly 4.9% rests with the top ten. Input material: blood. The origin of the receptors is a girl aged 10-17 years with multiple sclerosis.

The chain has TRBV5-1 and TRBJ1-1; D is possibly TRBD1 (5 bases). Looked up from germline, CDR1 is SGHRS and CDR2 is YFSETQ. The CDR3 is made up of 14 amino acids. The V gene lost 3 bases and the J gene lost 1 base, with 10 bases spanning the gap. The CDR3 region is CASSSRQKNTEAFF. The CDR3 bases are TGCGCCAGCAGCTCCCGACAGAAGAACACTGAAGCTTTCTTT.

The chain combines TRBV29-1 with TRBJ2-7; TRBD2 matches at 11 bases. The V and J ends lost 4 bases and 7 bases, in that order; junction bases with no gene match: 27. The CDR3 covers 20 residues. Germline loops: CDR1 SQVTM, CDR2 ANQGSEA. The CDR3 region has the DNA TGCAGCGTTGCGCCCTGGTTGACTAGCGGGGATCCGAGCTCCTACAATGAGCAGTACTTC. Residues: CSVAPWLTSGDPSSYNEQYF.

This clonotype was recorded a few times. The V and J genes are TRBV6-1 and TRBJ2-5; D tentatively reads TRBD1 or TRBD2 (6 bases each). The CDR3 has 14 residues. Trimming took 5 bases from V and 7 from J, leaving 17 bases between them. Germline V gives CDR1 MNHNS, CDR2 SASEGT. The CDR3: CASSPGTEGGTQYF. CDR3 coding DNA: TGTGCCAGCAGTCCCGGGACTGAGGGGGGGACCCAGTACTTC.

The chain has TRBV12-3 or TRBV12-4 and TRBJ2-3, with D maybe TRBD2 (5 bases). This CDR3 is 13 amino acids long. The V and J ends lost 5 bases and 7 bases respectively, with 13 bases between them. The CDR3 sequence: CASSLRPGYTQYF. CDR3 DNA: TGTGCCAGCAGTCTCCGGCCGGGGTATACGCAGTATTTT.

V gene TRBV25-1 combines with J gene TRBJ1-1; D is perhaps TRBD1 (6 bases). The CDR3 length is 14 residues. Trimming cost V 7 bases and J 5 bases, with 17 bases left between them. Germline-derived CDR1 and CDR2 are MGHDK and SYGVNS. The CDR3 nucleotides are TGTGCCAGCACCCATATAGGGGGAGAGACTGAAGCTTTCTTT. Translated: CASTHIGGETEAFF. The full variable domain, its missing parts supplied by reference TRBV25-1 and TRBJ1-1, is EADIYQTPRYLVIGTGKKITLECSQTMGHDKMYWYQQDPGMELHLIHYSYGVNSTEKGDLSSESTVSRIRTEHFPLTLESARPSHTSQYLCASTHIGGETEAFFGQGTRLTVV.

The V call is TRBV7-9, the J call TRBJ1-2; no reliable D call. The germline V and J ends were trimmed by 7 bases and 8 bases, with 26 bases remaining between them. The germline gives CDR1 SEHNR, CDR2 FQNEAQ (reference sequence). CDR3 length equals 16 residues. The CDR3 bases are TGTGCCAGCAACCTGGGCCATGGCGAGCGCCGGATCGGCTACACCTTC. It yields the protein CASNLGHGERRIGYTF.

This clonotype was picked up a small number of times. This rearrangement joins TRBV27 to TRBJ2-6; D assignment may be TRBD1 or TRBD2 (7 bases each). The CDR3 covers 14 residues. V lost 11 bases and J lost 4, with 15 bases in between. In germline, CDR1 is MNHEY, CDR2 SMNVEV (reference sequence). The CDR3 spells CASRGGSGANVLTF. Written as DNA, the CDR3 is TGTGCCTCCAGGGGGGGCTCGGGGGCCAACGTCCTGACTTTC.

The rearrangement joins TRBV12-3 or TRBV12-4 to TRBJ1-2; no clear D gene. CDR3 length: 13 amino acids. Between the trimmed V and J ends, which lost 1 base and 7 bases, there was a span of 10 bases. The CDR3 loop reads CASSLVAGGGYTF. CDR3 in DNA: TGTGCCAGCAGTTTAGTGGCAGGAGGTGGCTACACCTTC.

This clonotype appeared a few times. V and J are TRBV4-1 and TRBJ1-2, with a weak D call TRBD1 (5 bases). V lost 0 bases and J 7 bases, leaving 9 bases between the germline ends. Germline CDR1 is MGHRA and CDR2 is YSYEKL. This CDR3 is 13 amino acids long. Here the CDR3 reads CASSQEGGFGYTF. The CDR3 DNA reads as TGCGCCAGCAGCCAAGAGGGGGGATTTGGCTACACCTTC.

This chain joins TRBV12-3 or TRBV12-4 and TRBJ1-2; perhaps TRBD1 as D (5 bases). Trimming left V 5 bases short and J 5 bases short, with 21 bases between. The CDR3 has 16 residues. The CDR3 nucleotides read TGTGCCAGCAGTGGGGGTTGGGGCAGAGAAGATTATGGCTACACCTTC. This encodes CASSGGWGREDYGYTF.

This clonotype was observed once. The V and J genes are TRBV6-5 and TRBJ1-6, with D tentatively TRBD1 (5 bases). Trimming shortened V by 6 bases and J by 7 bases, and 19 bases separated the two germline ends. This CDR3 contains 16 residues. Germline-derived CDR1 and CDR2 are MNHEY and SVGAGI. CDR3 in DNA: TGTGCCAGCAGACGTACAGCCGGGACGAAAAATTCACCCCTCCACTTT. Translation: CASRRTAGTKNSPLHF.

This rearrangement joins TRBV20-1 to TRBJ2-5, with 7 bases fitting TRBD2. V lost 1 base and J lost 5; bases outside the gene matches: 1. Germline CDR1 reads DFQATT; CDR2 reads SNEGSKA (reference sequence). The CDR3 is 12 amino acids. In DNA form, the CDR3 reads TGCAGTGCTAGAGGTAGCGGGGAGACCCAGTACTTC. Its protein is CSARGSGETQYF.

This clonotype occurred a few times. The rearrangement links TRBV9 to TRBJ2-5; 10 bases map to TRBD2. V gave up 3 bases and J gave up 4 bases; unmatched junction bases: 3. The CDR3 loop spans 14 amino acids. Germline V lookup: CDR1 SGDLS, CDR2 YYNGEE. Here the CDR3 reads CASSASGSGETQYF. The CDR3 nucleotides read TGTGCCAGCAGCGCTAGCGGGAGCGGAGAGACCCAGTACTTC. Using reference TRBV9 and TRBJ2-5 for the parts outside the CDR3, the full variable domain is DSGVTQTPKHLITATGQRVTLRCSPRSGDLSVYWYQQSLDQGLQFLIQYYNGEERAKGNILERFSAQQFPDLHSELNLSSLELGDSALYFCASSASGSGETQYFGPGTRLLVL.

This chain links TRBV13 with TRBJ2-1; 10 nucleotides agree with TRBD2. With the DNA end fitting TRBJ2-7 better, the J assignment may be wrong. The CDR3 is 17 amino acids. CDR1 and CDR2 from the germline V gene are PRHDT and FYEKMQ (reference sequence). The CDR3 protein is CASSSRLAGSSYNEQYF. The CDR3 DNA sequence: TGTGCCAGCAGCTCCCGACTAGCGGGCAGCTCCTACAATGAGCAGTACTTC.

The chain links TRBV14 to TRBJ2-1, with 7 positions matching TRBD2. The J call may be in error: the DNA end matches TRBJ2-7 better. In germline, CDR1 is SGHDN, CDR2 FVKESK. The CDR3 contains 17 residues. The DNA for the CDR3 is TGTGCCAGCAGCCAAGCCTGGGCGGGAGTCAGGCTCAATGAGCAGTACTTC. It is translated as CASSQAWAGVRLNEQYF.

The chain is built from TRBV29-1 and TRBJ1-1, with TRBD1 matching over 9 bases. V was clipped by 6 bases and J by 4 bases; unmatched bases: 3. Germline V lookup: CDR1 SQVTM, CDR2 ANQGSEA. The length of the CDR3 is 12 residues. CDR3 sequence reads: CSVDRGGTEAFF. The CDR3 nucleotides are TGCAGCGTCGACAGGGGGGGCACTGAAGCTTTCTTT.

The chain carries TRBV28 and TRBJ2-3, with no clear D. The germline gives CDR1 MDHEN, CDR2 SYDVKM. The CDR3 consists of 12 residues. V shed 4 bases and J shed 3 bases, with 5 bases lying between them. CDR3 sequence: CASSSKTDTQYF. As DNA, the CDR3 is TGTGCCAGCAGTTCCAAGACAGATACGCAGTATTTT.

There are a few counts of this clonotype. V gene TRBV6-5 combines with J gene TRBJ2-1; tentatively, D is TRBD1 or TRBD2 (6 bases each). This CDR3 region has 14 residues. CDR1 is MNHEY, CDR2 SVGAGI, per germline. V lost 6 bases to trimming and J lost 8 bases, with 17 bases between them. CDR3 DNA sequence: TGTGCCAGCAGACGAAGGCGAGGGGGGCATGAGCAGTTCTTC. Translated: CASRRRRGGHEQFF.

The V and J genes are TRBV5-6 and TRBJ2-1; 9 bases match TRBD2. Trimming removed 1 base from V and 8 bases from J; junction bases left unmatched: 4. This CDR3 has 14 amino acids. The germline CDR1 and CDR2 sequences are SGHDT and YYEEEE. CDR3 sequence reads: CASSLLAGGHEQFF. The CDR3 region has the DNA TGTGCCAGCAGCTTGCTGGCGGGAGGGCATGAGCAGTTCTTC.

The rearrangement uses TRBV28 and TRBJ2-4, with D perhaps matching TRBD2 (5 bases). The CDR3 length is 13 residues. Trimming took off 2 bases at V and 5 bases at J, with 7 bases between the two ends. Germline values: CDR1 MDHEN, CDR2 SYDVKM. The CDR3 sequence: CASSLGEQNIQYF. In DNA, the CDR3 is TGTGCCAGCAGTTTAGGGGAGCAAAACATTCAGTACTTC.

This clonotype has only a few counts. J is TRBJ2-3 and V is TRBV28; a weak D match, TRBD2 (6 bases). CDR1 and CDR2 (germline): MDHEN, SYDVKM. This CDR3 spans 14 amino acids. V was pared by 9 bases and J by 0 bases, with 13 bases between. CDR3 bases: TGTGCCAGTACTAGCCCCAGGAGCACAGATACGCAGTATTTT. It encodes CASTSPRSTDTQYF.

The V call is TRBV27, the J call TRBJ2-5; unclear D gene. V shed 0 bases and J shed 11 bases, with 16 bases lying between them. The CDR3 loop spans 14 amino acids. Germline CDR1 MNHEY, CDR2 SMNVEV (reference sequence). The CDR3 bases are TGTGCCAGCAGTTTATCGGCGCGGAACAATGAGCAGTACTTC. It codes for CASSLSARNNEQYF.

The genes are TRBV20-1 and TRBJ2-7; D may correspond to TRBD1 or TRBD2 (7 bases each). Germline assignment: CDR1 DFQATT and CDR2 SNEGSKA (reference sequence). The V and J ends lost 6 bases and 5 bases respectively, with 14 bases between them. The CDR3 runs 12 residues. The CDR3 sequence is CSAGGTVDEQYF. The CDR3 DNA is TGCAGTGCGGGAGGGACAGTAGACGAGCAGTACTTC.

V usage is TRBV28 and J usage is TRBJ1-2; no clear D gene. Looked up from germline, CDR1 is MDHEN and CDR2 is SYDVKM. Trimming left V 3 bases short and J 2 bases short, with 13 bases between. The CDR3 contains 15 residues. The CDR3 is CASSFFFGSNYGYTF. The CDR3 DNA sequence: TGTGCCAGCAGTTTTTTTTTCGGATCCAACTATGGCTACACCTTC.

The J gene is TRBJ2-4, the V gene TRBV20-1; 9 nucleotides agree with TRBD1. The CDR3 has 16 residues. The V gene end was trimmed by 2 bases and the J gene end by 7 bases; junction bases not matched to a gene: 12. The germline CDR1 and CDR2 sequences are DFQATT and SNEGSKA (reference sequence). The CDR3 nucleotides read TGCAGTGCTAGAAAGGAAACGGGACAGGGTCCTAACATTCAGTACTTC. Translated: CSARKETGQGPNIQYF.

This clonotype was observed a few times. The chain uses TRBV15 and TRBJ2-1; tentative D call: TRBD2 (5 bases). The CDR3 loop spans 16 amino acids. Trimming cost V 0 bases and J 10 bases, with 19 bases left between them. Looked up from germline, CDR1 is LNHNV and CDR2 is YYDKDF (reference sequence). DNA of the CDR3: TGTGCCACCAGCAGAGACGGGGAGTCGGAGATAGGGGAGCAGTTCTTC. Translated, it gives CATSRDGESEIGEQFF.